This T cell receptor (beta chain) was sequenced during a study of molecular identifiers for immune sequencing clone quantification. About the study: Replicate experiments divided RNA from about 20,000 or 100,000 naive CD8 cells into five parts and sequenced four.

About this clonotype: Its antigen is not identified.

Germline V gene lookup returns CDR1 SGHRS and CDR2 YFSETQ. V was pared by 4 bases and J by 6 bases, with 13 bases between. The CDR3 has 14 residues. Study-wide results and caveats: Effector cells had over 98% of their molecules in clones above 20 RNA copies, while naive cells had under 1%.

When naive CD8 T cells were sorted, they were gated as CD8+CD4-CCR7+CD45RA+. TCRdb re-analysed the PCR reads in MiXCR, keeping a single row per CDR3 protein. The repertoire holds some 580,000 distinct CDR3 sequences, with about 25% as singletons. The TCR was taken from a human donor in good health. Some libraries in this study had Jurkat cell RNA spiked in. This chain uses TRBV5-1 with TRBJ2-2; D may be TRBD1 (6 bases). The sample consisted of naive CD8+ T cells from blood, with Jurkat cell RNA spiked in. Subset denoted: FACS-sorted CD8+CD4-CCR7+CD45RA+ naive T cells. CDR3 bases: TGCGCCAGCAGCGGGGACACTGGGCCCGGGGAGCTGTTTTTT. Translated: CASSGDTGPGELFF.